This T cell receptor (beta chain) is drawn from a study of CD8 T cells in ankylosing spondylitis. Study-level points and caveats: Seemingly characteristic of ankylosing spondylitis blood was a TCR beta motif consisting of about 8 highly homologous variants.

The CDR3 is 16 residues long. Trimming cost V 0 bases and J 0 bases; bases outside gene matches: 7. CDR1 and CDR2 from the germline V gene are DFQATT and SNEGSKA (reference sequence). This clonotype was found a few times. Its antigen is as yet unknown. TCRdb reanalysed the 5' RACE reads using MiXCR and keeps one entry per CDR3 protein. There are roughly 150,000 distinct CDR3 sequences in the sample; roughly 30% occur only once, and approximately 5.9% lies in the top ten. Sequencing used synovial fluid, either unsorted or a sorted T cell fraction (not recorded which). This receptor was taken from a male donor with ankylosing spondylitis. V is TRBV20-1 and J is TRBJ1-1; 7 nucleotides agree with TRBD1. The CDR3 DNA reads TGCAGTGCTAGAGACCCTGGGACAGATTTGAACACTGAAGCTTTCTTT. Translating gives CSARDPGTDLNTEAFF.